This T cell receptor beta chain came from a study of T cell responses to AZD1222 COVID-19 vaccine. Study-level points and caveats: Clonal diversity may have been underestimated in mostly white British donors. Regions 160-218 and 743-854 dominated among vaccine-associated CD4 TCRs spanning spike.

Data came from immunoSEQ multiplex PCR; TCRdb stores just in-frame clones and leaves some out. Of about 110,000 clones in the sample, about 94% were seen once. As for this clone: Antigen: not known.

Germline trimming cut 4 bases from V and 0 bases from J; bases unmatched to any gene: 9. The CDR3 loop spans 16 amino acids. CDR1 SGHTS and CDR2 YDEGEE come from the germline V gene. The chain couples TRBV5-8 to TRBJ1-1, with 7 bases aligning to TRBD1. This clonotype was sampled from an adult who received the AZD1222 COVID-19 vaccine. Specimen: peripheral blood, collected 28 days after the second AZD1222 dose. The CDR3 loop is CASSPGTVRLNTEAFF. The CDR3 nucleotides read TGTGCCAGCAGCCCCGGGACAGTGAGACTGAACACTGAAGCTTTCTTT.